Listed here is a single T cell receptor (beta chain). Antigen unknown. J gave up 5 bases and V 5 bases, and 10 bases lay outside the gene matches. Germline CDR1 SGHTA, CDR2 FQGNSA. This CDR3 comprises 15 residues. The TCR beta libraries used around 2 micrograms of genomic DNA that came from cryopreserved PBMCs. Investigators sought sequencing depths of between 1 in 200,000 and 1 in 1 million T cells. The protocol was immunoSEQ multiplex PCR, while the TCRdb copy is restricted to in-frame clones and leaves out a portion. The sample lists approximately 150,000 clones; 70% to 85% were seen once. The sample belongs to a study of cytotoxic CD8 clonotypes in ibrutinib-treated CLL. Study-level results: The study found clonality rose at ibrutinib response, then fell toward baseline at progression.

The TCR originated in a human donor with chronic lymphocytic leukemia. The source was PBMCs, collected after 24 months of ibrutinib treatment. J is TRBJ2-5 and V is TRBV7-2; TRBD1 agrees at 8 bases. The CDR3 nucleotides are TGTGCCAGCAGCCCACGACAGGGGATTGGGGAGACCCAGTACTTC. Encoded protein: CASSPRQGIGETQYF.